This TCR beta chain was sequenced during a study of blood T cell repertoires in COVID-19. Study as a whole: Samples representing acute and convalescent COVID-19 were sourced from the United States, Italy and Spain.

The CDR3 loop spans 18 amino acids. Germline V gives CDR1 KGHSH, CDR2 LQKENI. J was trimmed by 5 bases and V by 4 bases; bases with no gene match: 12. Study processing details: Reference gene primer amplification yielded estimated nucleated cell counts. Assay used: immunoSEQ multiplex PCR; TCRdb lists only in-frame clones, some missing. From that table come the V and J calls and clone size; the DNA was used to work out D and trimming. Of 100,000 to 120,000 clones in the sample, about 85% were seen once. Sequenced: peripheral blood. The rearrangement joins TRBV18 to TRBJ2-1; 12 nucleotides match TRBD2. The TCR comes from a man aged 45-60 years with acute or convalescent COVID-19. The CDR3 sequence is CASSLPGLAGGTDNEQFF. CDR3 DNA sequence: TGTGCCAGCTCACTACCGGGACTAGCGGGTGGGACCGACAATGAGCAGTTCTTC.